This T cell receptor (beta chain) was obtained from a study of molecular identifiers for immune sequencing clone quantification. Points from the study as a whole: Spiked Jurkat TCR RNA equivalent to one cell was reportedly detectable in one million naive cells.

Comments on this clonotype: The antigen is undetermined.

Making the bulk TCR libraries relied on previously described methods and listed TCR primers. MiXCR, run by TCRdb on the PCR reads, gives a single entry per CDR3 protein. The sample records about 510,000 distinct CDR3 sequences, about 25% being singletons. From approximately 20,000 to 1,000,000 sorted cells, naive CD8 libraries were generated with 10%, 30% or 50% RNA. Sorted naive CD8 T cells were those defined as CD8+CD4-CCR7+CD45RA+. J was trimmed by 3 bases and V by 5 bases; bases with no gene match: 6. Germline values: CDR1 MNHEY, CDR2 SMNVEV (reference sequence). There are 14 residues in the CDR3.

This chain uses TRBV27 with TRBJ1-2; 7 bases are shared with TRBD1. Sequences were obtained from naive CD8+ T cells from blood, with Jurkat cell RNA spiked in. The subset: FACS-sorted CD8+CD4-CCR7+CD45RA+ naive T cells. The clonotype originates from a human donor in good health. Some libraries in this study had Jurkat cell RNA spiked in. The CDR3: CASSLTGLDYGYTF. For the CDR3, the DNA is TGTGCCAGCAGTCTGACAGGGTTGGACTATGGCTACACCTTC.